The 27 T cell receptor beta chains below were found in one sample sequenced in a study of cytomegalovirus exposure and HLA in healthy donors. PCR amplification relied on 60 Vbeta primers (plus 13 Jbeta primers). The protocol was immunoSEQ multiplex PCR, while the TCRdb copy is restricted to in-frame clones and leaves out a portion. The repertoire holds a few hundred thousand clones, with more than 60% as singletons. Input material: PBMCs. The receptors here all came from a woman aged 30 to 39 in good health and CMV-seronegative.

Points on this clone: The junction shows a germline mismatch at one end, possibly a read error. The chain's CDR3 is CVSSFRPDRALGDEQFF. The DNA for the CDR3 is TGTGTCAGCAGCTTCCGCCCCGACAGAGCTTTAGGAGATGAGCAGTTCTTC. This chain connects TRBV5-8 to TRBJ2-1; D is perhaps TRBD1 (5 bases). This CDR3 spans 17 amino acids. Germline CDR1 is SGHTS and CDR2 is YDEGEE.

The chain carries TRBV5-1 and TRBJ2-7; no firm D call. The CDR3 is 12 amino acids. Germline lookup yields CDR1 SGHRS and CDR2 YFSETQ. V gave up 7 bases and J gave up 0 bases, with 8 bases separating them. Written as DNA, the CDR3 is TGCGCCAGCGCACTTGTCTCCTACGAGCAGTACTTC. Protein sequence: CASALVSYEQYF.

The CDR3 reads CASSGEGGYTF. The CDR3 DNA reads as TGTGCCAGCAGTGGTGAGGGAGGCTACACCTTC. The chain joins TRBV6-5 to TRBJ1-2; no definite D call. V lost 5 bases to trimming and J lost 8 bases, with 9 bases between them. The CDR3 spans 11 residues. Germline CDR1 and CDR2: MNHEY and SVGAGI.

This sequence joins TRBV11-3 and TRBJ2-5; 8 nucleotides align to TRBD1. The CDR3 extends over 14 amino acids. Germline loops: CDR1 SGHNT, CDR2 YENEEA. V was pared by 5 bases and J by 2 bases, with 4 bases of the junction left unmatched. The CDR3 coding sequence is TGTGCCAGCAGCCGAAACAGGGGGCAAGAGACCCAGTACTTC. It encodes CASSRNRGQETQYF.

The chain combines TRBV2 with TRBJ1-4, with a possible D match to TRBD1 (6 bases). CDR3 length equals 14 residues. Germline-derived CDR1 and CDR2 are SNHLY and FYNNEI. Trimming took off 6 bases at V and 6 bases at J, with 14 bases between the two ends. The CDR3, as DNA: TGTGCCAGCAGGGAACAGGGTACTTATGAAAAACTGTTTTTT. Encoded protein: CASREQGTYEKLFF.

The DNA for the CDR3 is TGTGCCAGCAGCTCGGACAGGGGGGGTGCAACTAATGAAAAACTGTTTTTT. This codes for CASSSDRGGATNEKLFF. V and J are TRBV11-3 and TRBJ1-4, with 10 bases fitting TRBD1. Unmatched junction bases numbered 5, after V lost 4 bases and J lost 0 bases. The CDR3 consists of 17 residues. The V gene's germline CDR1 is SGHNT and CDR2 YENEEA. The full variable domain, completed using reference TRBV11-3 and TRBJ1-4, is EAGVVQSPRYKIIEKKQPVAFWCNPISGHNTLYWYLQNLGQGPELLIRYENEEAVDDSQLPKDRFSAERLKGVDSTLKIQPAELGDSAVYLCASSSDRGGATNEKLFFGSGTQLSVL.

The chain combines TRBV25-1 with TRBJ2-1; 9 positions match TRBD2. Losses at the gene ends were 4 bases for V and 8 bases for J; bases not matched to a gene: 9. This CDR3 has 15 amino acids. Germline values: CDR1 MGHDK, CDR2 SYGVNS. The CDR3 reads CASSGRSSGNYEQFF. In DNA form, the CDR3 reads TGTGCCAGCAGTGGGAGGTCTAGCGGGAATTATGAGCAGTTCTTC. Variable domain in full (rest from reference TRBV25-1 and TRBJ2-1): EADIYQTPRYLVIGTGKKITLECSQTMGHDKMYWYQQDPGMELHLIHYSYGVNSTEKGDLSSESTVSRIRTEHFPLTLESARPSHTSQYLCASSGRSSGNYEQFFGPGTRLTVL.

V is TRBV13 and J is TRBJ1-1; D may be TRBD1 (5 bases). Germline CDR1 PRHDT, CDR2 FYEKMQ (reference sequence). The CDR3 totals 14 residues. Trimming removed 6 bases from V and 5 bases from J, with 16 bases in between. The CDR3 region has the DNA TGTGCCAGCAGGCGGGGCCCAGCGGTAACTGAAGCTTTCTTT. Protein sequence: CASRRGPAVTEAFF.

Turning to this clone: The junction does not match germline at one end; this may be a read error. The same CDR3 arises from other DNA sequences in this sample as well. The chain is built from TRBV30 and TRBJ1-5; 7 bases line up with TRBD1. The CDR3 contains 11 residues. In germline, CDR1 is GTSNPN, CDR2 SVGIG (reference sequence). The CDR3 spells CAWSSGGPQHF. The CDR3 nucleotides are TGCGCCTGGAGTTCAGGGGGGCCCCAGCATTTT.

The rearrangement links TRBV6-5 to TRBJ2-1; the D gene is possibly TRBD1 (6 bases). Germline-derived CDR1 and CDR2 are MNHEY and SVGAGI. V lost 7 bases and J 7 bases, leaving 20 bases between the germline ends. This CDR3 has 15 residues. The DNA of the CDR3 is TGTGCCAGCACGTATTACAGGGCGGTGGAGAATGAGCAGTTCTTC. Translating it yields CASTYYRAVENEQFF.

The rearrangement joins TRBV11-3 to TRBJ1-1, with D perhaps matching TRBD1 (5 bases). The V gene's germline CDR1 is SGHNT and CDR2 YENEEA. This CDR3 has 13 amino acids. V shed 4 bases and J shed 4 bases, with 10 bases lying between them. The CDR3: CASSYSQATEAFF. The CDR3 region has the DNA TGTGCCAGCAGCTATTCACAGGCCACTGAAGCTTTCTTT. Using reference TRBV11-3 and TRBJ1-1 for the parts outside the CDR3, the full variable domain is EAGVVQSPRYKIIEKKQPVAFWCNPISGHNTLYWYLQNLGQGPELLIRYENEEAVDDSQLPKDRFSAERLKGVDSTLKIQPAELGDSAVYLCASSYSQATEAFFGQGTRLTVV.

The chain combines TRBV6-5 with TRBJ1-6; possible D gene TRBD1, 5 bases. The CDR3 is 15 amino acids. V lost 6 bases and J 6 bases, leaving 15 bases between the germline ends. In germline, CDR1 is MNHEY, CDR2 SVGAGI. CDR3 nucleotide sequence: TGTGCCAGCAGAAAAACAGGACCCACTAATTCACCCCTCCACTTT. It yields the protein CASRKTGPTNSPLHF.

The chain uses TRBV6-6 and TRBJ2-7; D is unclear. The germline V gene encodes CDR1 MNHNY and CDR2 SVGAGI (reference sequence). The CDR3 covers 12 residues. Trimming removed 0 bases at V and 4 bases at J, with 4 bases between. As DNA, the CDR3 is TGTGCCAGCAGTTACTCTCGGTACGAGCAGTACTTC. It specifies CASSYSRYEQYF.

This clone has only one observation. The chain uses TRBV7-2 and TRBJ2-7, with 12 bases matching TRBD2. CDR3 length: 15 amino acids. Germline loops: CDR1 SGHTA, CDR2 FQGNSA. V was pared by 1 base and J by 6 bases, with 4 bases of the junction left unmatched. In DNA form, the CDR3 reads TGTGCCAGCAGCTTAGGACTAGCGGGAGCCGCCGAGCAGTACTTC. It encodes CASSLGLAGAAEQYF.

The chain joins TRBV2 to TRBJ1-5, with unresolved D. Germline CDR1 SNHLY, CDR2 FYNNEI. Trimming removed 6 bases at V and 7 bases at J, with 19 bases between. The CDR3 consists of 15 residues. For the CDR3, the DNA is TGTGCCAGCAGACCCTCGCCTTCTTTAGCCCAGCCCCAGCATTTT. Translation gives CASRPSPSLAQPQHF.

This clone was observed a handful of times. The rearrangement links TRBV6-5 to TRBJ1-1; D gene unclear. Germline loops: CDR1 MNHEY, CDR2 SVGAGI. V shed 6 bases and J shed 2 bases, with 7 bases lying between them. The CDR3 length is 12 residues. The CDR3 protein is CASRSHNTEAFF. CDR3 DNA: TGTGCCAGCAGGTCCCATAACACTGAAGCTTTCTTT.

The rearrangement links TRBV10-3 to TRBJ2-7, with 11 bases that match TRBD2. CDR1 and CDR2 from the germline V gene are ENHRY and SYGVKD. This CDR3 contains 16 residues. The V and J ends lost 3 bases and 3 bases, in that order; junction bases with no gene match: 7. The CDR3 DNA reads TGTGCCATCAGTGAACTGCTAGCGGGAGGACTCTACGAGCAGTACTTC. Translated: CAISELLAGGLYEQYF.

The CDR3 loop reads CASSQAGLAGVHEQFF. The CDR3 DNA sequence: TGCGCCAGCAGCCAGGCGGGACTAGCGGGAGTCCATGAGCAGTTCTTC. V is TRBV4-1 and J is TRBJ2-1, with TRBD2 matching over 14 bases. The CDR3 sequence is 16 residues long. V lost 3 bases to trimming and J lost 8 bases; unmatched junction nucleotides: 6. In germline, CDR1 is MGHRA, CDR2 YSYEKL.

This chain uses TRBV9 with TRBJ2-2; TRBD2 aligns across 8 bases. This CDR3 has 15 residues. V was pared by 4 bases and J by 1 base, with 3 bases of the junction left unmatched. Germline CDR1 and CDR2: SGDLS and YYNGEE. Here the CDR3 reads CASSSRGVNTGELFF. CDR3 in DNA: TGTGCCAGCAGCTCGCGGGGGGTGAACACCGGGGAGCTGTTTTTT.

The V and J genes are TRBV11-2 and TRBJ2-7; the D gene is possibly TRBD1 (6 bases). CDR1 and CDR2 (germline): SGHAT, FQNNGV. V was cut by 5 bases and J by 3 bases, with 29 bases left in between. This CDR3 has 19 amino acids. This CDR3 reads CASSSTGKPSPLVNYEQYF. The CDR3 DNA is TGTGCCAGCAGCAGCACAGGGAAGCCTTCCCCCCTGGTGAACTACGAGCAGTACTTC.

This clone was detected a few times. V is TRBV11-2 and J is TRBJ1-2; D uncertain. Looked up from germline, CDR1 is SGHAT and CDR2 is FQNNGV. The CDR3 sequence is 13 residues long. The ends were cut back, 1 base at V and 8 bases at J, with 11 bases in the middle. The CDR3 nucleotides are TGTGCCAGCAGCTTAGGAGGTTTTAGGGGCTACACCTTC. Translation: CASSLGGFRGYTF.

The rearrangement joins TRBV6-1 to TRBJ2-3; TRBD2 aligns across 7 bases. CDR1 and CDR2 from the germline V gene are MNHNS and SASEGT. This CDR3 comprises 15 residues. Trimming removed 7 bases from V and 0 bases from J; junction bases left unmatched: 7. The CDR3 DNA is TGTGCCAGCATAGACCGGGAGGCTAGCACAGATACGCAGTATTTT. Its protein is CASIDREASTDTQYF.

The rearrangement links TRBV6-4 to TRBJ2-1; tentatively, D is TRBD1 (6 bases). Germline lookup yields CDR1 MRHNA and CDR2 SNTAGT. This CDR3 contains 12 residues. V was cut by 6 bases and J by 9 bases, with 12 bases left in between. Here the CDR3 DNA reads TGTGCCAGCAGCTTGAGGGGGACTGAGCAGTTCTTC. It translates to CASSLRGTEQFF.

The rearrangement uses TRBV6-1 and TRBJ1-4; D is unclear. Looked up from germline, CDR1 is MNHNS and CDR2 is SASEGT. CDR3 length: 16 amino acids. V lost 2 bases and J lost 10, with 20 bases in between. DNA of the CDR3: TGTGCCAGCAGTGAAATATCGCCTGGCAGTCACCTAAAACTGTTTTTT. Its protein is CASSEISPGSHLKLFF.

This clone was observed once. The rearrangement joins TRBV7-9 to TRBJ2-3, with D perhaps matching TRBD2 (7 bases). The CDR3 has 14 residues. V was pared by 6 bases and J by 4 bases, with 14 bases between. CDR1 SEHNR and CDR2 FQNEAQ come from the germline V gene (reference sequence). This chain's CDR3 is CASRSTGRADTQYF. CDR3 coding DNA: TGTGCCAGCAGATCAACAGGGAGGGCAGATACGCAGTATTTT.

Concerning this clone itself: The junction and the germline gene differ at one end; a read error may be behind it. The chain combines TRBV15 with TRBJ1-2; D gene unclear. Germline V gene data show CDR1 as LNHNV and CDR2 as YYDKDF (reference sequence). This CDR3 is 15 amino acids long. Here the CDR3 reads CATSLGRSPNYGYNF. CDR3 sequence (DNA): TGTGCCACCAGCTTGGGTAGGTCACCTAACTATGGCTACAACTTC.

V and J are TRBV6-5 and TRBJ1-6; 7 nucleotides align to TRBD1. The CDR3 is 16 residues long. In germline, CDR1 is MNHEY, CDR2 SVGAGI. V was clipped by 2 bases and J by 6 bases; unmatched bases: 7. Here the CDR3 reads CASSYGDSRSNSPLHF. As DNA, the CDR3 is TGTGCCAGCAGTTACGGGGACAGTAGATCTAATTCACCCCTCCACTTT.